This TCR beta chain was observed in a study of graft-versus-host responses after intestinal transplantation. The assay was immunoSEQ multiplex PCR, and TCRdb's table has in-frame clones only and misses some. In the table there are fewer than 100,000 clones, about 82% of which are singletons. This CDR3 has 15 amino acids. Germline values: CDR1 MNHNY, CDR2 SVGAGI (reference sequence). V lost 5 bases and J 1 base, leaving 14 bases between the germline ends. The sequence was obtained from a human patient who received an intestinal transplant, so some T cells may come from the graft donor. The sample consisted of PBMCs, taken 255 days after intestinal transplant. V and J are TRBV6-6 and TRBJ1-1; no firm D call. This CDR3 reads CASSPETVWNTEAFF. CDR3 coding DNA: TGTGCCAGCAGTCCCGAAACTGTTTGGAACACTGAAGCTTTCTTT.